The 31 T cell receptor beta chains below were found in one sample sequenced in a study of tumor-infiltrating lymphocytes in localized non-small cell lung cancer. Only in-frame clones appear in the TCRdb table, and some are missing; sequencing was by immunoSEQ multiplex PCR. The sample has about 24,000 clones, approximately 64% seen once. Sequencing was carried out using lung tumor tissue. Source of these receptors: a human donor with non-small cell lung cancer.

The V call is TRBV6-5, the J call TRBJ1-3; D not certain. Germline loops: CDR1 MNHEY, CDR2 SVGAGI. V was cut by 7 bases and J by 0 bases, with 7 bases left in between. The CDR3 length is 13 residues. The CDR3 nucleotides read TGTGCCAGCACGGAGCGCTCTGGAAACACCATATATTTT. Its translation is CASTERSGNTIYF.

The CDR3 coding sequence is TGTGCCAGCACCGGACAGATGAACACTGAAGCTTTCTTT. Translation gives CASTGQMNTEAFF. The genes are TRBV7-9 and TRBJ1-1, with a weak D call TRBD1 (6 bases). This CDR3 spans 13 amino acids. The V gene's germline CDR1 is SEHNR and CDR2 FQNEAQ (reference sequence). V was shortened by 7 bases and J by 0 bases, with 9 bases between the two germline ends.

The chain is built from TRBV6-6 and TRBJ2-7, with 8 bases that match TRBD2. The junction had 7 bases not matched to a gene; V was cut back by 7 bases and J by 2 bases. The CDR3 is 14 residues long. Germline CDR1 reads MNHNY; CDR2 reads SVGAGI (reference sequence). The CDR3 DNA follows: TGTGCCAGCACCTTTGGAGCGGGGGCCTACGAGCAGTACTTC. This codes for CASTFGAGAYEQYF.

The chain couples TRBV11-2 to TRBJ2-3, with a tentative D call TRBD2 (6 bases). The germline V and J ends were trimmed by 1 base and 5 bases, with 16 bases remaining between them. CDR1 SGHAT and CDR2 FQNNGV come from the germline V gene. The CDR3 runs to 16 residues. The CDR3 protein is CASSLGVPGAGDTQYF. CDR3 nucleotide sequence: TGTGCCAGCAGCTTAGGGGTCCCGGGAGCAGGAGATACGCAGTATTTT.

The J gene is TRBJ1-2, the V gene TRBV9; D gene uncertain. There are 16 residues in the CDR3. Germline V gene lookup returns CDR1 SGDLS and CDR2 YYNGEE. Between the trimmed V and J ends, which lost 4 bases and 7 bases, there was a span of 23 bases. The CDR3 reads CASSRPGTVDLFGYTF. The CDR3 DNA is TGTGCCAGCAGCCGTCCAGGTACCGTGGACCTCTTTGGCTACACCTTC. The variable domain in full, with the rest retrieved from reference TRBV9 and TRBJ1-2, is DSGVTQTPKHLITATGQRVTLRCSPRSGDLSVYWYQQSLDQGLQFLIQYYNGEERAKGNILERFSAQQFPDLHSELNLSSLELGDSALYFCASSRPGTVDLFGYTFGSGTRLTVV.

The CDR3 region has the DNA TGTGCCAGCAGCTCCCTAGCGGGAGGGCCTAATGAGCAGTTCTTC. It encodes CASSSLAGGPNEQFF. This rearrangement joins TRBV7-2 to TRBJ2-1, with 12 bases that match TRBD2. Losses at the gene ends were 4 bases for V and 7 bases for J; bases not matched to a gene: 5. Germline assignment: CDR1 SGHTA and CDR2 FQGNSA. The CDR3 consists of 15 residues. Filled out from reference TRBV7-2 and TRBJ2-1, the complete variable domain reads GAGVSQSPSNKVTEKGKDVELRCDPISGHTALYWYRQSLGQGLEFLIYFQGNSAPDKSGLPSDRFSAERTGGSVSTLTIQRTQQEDSAVYLCASSSLAGGPNEQFFGPGTRLTVL.

Here the CDR3 reads CASRSPGRNLNEQFF. In DNA, the CDR3 is TGTGCCAGCAGATCCCCGGGGAGGAATCTGAATGAGCAGTTCTTC. J is TRBJ2-1 and V is TRBV27; maybe TRBD2 (6 bases). Per germline, CDR1 MNHEY and CDR2 SMNVEV (reference sequence). CDR3 length: 15 amino acids. V was shortened by 6 bases and J by 7 bases, with 19 bases between the two germline ends.

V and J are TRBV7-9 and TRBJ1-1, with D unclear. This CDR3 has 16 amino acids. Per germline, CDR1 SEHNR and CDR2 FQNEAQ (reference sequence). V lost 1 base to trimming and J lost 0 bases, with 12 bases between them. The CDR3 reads CASSLGQTLMNTEAFF. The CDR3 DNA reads TGTGCCAGCAGCTTAGGCCAGACACTTATGAACACTGAAGCTTTCTTT.

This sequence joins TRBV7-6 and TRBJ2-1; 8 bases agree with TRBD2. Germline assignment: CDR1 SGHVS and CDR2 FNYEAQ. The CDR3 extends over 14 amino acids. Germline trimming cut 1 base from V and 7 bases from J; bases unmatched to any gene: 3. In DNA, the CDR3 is TGTGCCAGCAGCTTAGACGGGACTAGGAATGAGCAGTTCTTC. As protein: CASSLDGTRNEQFF.

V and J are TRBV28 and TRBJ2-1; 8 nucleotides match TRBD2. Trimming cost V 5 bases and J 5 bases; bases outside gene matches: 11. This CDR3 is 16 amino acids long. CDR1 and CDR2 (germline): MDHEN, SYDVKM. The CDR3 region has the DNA TGTGCCAGCAGTCGACTTCAGCGGGAGCAGAACAATGAGCAGTTCTTC. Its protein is CASSRLQREQNNEQFF.

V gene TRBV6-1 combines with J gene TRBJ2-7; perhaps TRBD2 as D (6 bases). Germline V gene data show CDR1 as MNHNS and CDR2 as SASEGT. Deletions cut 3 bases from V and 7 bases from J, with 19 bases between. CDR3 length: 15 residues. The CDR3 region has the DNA TGTGCCAGCAGTGATTGGGAGGAGCCTCCCCCAGAGCAGTACTTC. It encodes CASSDWEEPPPEQYF.

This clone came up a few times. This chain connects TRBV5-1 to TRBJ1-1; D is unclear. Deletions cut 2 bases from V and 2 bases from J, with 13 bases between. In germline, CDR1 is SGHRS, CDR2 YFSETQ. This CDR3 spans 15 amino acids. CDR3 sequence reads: CASSLFPGINTEAFF. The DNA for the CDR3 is TGCGCCAGCAGCTTATTTCCAGGAATAAACACTGAAGCTTTCTTT. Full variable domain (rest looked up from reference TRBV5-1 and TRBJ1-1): KAGVTQTPRYLIKTRGQQVTLSCSPISGHRSVSWYQQTPGQGLQFLFEYFSETQRNKGNFPGRFSGRQFSNSRSEMNVSTLELGDSALYLCASSLFPGINTEAFFGQGTRLTVV.

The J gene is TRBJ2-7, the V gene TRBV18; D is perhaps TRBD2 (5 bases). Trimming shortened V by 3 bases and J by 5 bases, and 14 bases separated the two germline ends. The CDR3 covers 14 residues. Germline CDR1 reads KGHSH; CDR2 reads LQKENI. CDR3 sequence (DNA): TGTGCCAGCTCACCGACCCTAGCTGGTGACGAGCAGTACTTC. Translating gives CASSPTLAGDEQYF.

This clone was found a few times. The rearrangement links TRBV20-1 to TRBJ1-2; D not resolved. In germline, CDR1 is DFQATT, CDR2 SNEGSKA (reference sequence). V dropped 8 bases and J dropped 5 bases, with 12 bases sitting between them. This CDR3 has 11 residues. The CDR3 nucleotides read TGCAGTCCCAAGACCCTTTATGGCTACACCTTC. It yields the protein CSPKTLYGYTF.

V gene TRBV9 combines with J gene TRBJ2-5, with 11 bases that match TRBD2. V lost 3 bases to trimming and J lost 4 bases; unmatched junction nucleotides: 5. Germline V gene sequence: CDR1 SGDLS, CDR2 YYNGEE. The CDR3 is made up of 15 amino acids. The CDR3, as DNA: TGTGCCAGCAGCGATAGCGGGAGGGCCGCAGAGACCCAGTACTTC. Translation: CASSDSGRAAETQYF.

CDR3 region: CASSQRESYEQYF. Here the CDR3 DNA reads TGCGCCAGCAGCCAACGTGAGAGCTACGAGCAGTACTTC. The V gene is TRBV4-1, the J gene TRBJ2-7; D unresolved. Trimming cost V 2 bases and J 3 bases, with 8 bases left between them. The CDR3 runs to 13 residues. Germline V gives CDR1 MGHRA, CDR2 YSYEKL.

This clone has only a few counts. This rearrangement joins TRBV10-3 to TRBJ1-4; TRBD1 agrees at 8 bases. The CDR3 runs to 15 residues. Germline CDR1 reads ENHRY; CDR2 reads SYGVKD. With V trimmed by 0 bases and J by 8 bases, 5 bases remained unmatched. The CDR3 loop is CAISESGDRTEKLFF. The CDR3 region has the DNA TGTGCCATCAGTGAGTCTGGGGACAGGACGGAAAAACTGTTTTTT.

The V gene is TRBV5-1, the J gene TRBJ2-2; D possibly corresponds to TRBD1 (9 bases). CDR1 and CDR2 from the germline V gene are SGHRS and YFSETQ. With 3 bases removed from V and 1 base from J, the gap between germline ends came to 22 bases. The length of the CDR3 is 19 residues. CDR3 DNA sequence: TGCGCCAGCAGCTCCACCGGGACAGGGACTAGAGTGAACACCGGGGAGCTGTTTTTT. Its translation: CASSSTGTGTRVNTGELFF.

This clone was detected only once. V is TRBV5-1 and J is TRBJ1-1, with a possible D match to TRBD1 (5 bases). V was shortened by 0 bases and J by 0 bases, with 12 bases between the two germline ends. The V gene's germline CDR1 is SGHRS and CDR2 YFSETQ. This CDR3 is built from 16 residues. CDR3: CASSLGSRQLNTEAFF. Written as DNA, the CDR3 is TGCGCCAGCAGCTTGGGTTCCCGACAGCTGAACACTGAAGCTTTCTTT. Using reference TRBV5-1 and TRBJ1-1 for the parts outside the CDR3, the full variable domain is KAGVTQTPRYLIKTRGQQVTLSCSPISGHRSVSWYQQTPGQGLQFLFEYFSETQRNKGNFPGRFSGRQFSNSRSEMNVSTLELGDSALYLCASSLGSRQLNTEAFFGQGTRLTVV.

The CDR3 sequence is CASSLPSLEGYTF. The CDR3 DNA is TGCGCCAGCAGCTTACCAAGCTTGGAGGGCTACACCTTC. The chain uses TRBV5-1 and TRBJ1-2; no clear D gene. CDR3 size: 13 residues. V dropped 2 bases and J dropped 8 bases, with 13 bases sitting between them. CDR1 is SGHRS, CDR2 YFSETQ, per germline.

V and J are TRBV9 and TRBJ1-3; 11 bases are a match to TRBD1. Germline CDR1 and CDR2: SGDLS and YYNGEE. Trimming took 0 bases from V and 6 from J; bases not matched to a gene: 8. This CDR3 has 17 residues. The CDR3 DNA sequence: TGTGCCAGCAGCGTAGCTCCGACAGGACAGGGGGCAAACACCATATATTTT. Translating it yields CASSVAPTGQGANTIYF.

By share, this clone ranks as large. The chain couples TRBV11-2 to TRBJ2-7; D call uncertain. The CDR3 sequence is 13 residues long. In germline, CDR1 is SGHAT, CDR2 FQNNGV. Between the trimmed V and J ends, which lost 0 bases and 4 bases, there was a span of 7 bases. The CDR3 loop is CASSLELGYEQYF. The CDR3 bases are TGTGCCAGCAGCTTAGAGCTGGGATACGAGCAGTACTTC.

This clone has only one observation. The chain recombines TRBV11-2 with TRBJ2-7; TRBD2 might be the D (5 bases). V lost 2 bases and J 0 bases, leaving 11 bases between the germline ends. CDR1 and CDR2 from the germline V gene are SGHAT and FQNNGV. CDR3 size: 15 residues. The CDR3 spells CASSLLGDASYEQYF. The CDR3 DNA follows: TGTGCCAGCAGCTTACTCGGGGATGCCTCCTACGAGCAGTACTTC.

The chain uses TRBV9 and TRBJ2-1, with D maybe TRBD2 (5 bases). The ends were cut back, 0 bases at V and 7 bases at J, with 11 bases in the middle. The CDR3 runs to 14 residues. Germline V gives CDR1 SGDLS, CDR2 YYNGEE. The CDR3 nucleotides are TGTGCCAGCAGCGTAGATCCCCTAGCAAATGAGCAGTTCTTC. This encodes CASSVDPLANEQFF.

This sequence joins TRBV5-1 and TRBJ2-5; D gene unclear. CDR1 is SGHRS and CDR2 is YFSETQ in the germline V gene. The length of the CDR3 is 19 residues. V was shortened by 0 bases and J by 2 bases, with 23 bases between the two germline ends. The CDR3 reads CASSLGTFTPDRLQETQYF. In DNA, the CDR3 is TGCGCCAGCAGCTTGGGAACCTTTACCCCGGACCGGCTACAAGAGACCCAGTACTTC.

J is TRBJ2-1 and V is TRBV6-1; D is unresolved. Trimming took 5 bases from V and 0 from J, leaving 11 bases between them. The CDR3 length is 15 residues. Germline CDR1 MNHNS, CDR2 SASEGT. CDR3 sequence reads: CASSLRTGSYNEQFF. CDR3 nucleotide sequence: TGTGCCAGCAGTCTCCGGACGGGCTCCTACAATGAGCAGTTCTTC.

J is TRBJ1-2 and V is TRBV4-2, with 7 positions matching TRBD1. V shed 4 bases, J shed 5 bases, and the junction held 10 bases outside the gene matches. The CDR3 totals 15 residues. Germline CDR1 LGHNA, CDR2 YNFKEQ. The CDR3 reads CASSPEAGGGYGYTF. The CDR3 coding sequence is TGTGCCAGCAGCCCGGAAGCAGGGGGAGGTTATGGCTACACCTTC.

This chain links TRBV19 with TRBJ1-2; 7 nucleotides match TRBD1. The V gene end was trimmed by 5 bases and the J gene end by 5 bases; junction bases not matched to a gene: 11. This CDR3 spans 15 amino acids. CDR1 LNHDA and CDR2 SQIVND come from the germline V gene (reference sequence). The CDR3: CASSPLGGQNYGYTF. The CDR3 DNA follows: TGTGCCAGTAGTCCCCTCGGGGGACAGAATTATGGCTACACCTTC. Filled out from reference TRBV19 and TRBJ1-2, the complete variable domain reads DGGITQSPKYLFRKEGQNVTLSCEQNLNHDAMYWYRQDPGQGLRLIYYSQIVNDFQKGDIAEGYSVSREKKESFPLTVTSAQKNPTAFYLCASSPLGGQNYGYTFGSGTRLTVV.

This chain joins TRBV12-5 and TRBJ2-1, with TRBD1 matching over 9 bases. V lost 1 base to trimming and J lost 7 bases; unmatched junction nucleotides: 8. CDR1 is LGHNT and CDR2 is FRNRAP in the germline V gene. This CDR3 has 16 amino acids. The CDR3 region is CASGLGQGVGTNEQFF. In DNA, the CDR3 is TGTGCTAGTGGTTTGGGACAGGGGGTTGGTACAAATGAGCAGTTCTTC.

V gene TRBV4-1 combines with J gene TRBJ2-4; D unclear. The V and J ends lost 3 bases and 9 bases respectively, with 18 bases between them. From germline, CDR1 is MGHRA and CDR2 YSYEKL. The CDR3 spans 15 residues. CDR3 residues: CASSHETTTQSIQYF. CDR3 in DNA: TGCGCCAGCAGCCACGAGACAACGACCCAAAGCATTCAGTACTTC.

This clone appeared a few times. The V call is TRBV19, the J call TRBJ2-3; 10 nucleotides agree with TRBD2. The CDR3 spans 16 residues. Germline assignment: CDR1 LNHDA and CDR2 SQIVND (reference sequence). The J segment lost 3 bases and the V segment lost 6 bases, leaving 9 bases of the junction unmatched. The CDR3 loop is CASRRGSGRVTDTQYF. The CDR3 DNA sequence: TGTGCCAGTAGAAGGGGAAGCGGGAGGGTTACAGATACGCAGTATTTT.